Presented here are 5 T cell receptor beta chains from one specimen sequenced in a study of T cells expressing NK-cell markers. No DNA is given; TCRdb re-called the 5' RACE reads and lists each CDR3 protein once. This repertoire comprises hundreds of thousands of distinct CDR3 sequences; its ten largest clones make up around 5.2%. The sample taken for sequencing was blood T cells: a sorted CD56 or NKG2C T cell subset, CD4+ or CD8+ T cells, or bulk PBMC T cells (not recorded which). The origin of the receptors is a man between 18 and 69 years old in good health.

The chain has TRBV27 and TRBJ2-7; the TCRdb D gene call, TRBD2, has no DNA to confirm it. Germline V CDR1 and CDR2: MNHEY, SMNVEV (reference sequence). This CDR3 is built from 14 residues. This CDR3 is CASSLFGREYEQYF.

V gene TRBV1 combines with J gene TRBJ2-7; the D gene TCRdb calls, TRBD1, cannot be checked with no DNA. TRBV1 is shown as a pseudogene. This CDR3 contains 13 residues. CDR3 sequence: CTNASGHHYEQYF.

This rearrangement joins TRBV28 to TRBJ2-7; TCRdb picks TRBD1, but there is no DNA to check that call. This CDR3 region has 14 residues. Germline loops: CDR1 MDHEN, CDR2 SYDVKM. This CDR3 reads CASSLAQGIHEQYF.

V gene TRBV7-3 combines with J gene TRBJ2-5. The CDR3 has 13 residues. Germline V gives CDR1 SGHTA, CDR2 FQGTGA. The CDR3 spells CASSLEFGETQYF.

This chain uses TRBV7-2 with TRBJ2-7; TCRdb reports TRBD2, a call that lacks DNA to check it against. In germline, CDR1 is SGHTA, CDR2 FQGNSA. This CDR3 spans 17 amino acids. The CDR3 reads CASSLLSLRQAGYEQYF.